This is a list of T cell receptor beta chains from one sample in a study of OX40 agonist ivuxolimab in advanced cancers. Here immunoSEQ multiplex PCR was the method, and the copy in TCRdb shows in-frame clones only, minus some. This sample has under 100,000 clones, with more than 70% found just once. Here the sequenced sample was CD4+ or CD8+ T cells sorted from blood, taken in a trial of the OX40 agonist ivuxolimab. These receptors all come from an adult with an advanced solid tumor such as melanoma, head and neck, liver or kidney cancer. Both conserved end residues are part of each CDR3. Each record gives: J gene, clone size, D gene, V gene, CDR3 DNA, CDR3 protein. D genes are given only for firm matches. The size entry is marked missing in some rows and otherwise reads once, few, many or a size class.

J: TRBJ1-5
size: -
D: TRBD1
V: TRBV7-2
DNA: TGTGCCAGCAGCCCAGATACAGGGGGCTATCAGCCCCAGCATTTT
CDR3: CASSPDTGGYQPQHF

J: TRBJ1-1
size: -
D: TRBD1
V: TRBV5-1
DNA: TGCGCCAGCAGCGGAACCGGGACAGGGGGCTTAGCTTTCTTT
CDR3: CASSGTGTGGLAFF

J: TRBJ2-7
size: -
D: TRBD1
V: TRBV11-2
DNA: TGTGCCAGCAGCTTAGTGAGGACAGGGGGCTCCGAGCAGTACTTC
CDR3: CASSLVRTGGSEQYF

J: TRBJ2-5
size: -
D: TRBD2
V: TRBV5-6
DNA: TGTGCCAGCAGCCCGGCGGGGGGCCAAGAGACCCAGTACTTC
CDR3: CASSPAGGQETQYF

J: TRBJ2-7
size: -
D: TRBD1
V: TRBV30
DNA: TGTGCCTGGAGTCCTAAAGCGGACAGGGGTCAGTACGAGCAGTACTTC
CDR3: CAWSPKADRGQYEQYF

J: TRBJ1-5
size: -
D: TRBD1
V: TRBV19
DNA: TGTGCCAGTAGTCGTGGGACAGCCTTCAATAGCAATCAGCCCCAGCATTTT
CDR3: CASSRGTAFNSNQPQHF

J: TRBJ1-6
size: -
D: -
V: TRBV6-6
DNA: TGTGCCAGCAGCGACGAACAGCTATCACCCCTCCACTTT
CDR3: CASSDEQLSPLHF

J: TRBJ2-7
size: -
D: TRBD2
V: TRBV5-1
DNA: TGCGCCAGCAGCCCGGGACCTAGCGGGACCTCCTACGAGCAGTACTTC
CDR3: CASSPGPSGTSYEQYF

J: TRBJ1-4
size: -
D: -
V: TRBV7-9
DNA: TGTGCCAGCCGGCAAGTAACGGGAGAAAAACTGTTTTTT
CDR3: CASRQVTGEKLFF

J: TRBJ2-6
size: -
D: -
V: TRBV5-1
DNA: TGCGCCAGCAGCTGGGGAACAGGCCCGGGGGGGGCCAACGTCCTGACTTTC
CDR3: CASSWGTGPGGANVLTF

J: TRBJ2-5
size: -
D: -
V: TRBV10-3
DNA: TGTGCCATCAGTGGAGGAGAGACCCAGTACTTC
CDR3: CAISGGETQYF

J: TRBJ2-2
size: -
D: -
V: TRBV6-6
DNA: TGTGCCAGCAGTTCCCCCGGGTCGGGGTCTTCCGGGGAGCTGTTTTTT
CDR3: CASSSPGSGSSGELFF

J: TRBJ1-5
size: -
D: TRBD1
V: TRBV9
DNA: TGTGCCAGCAGCGTAGGGACAGGGGATGAGGCCCAGCATTTT
CDR3: CASSVGTGDEAQHF

J: TRBJ2-5
size: -
D: TRBD2
V: TRBV5-1
DNA: TGCGCCAGCAGCCCGGGGACTACCGCCGGGGAGACCCAGTACTTC
CDR3: CASSPGTTAGETQYF

J: TRBJ2-3
size: -
D: TRBD2
V: TRBV6-4
DNA: TGTGCCAGCAGTGAGGGCGGGGGGGACACAGATACGCAGTATTTT
CDR3: CASSEGGGDTDTQYF

J: TRBJ2-2
size: -
D: TRBD2
V: TRBV27
DNA: TGTGCCAGCAGTTTAAAGGCTAGCGGATCCACCGGGGAGCTGTTTTTT
CDR3: CASSLKASGSTGELFF

J: TRBJ1-1
size: -
D: -
V: TRBV23-1
DNA: TGCGCCAGCAGTCAACTGTCCAGGGGTGGCACTGAAGCTTTCTTT
CDR3: CASSQLSRGGTEAFF

J: TRBJ2-7
size: -
D: -
V: TRBV21-1
DNA: TGTGCCAGCAGCAAAGCGCTTTGCGACAGGGGCTACGAGCAGTACTTC
CDR3: CASSKALCDRGYEQYF

J: TRBJ1-5
size: -
D: -
V: TRBV6-5
DNA: TGTGCCAGCAGTTACTCACAGGTTAGCAATCAGCCCCAGCATTTT
CDR3: CASSYSQVSNQPQHF

J: TRBJ2-7
size: -
D: -
V: TRBV19
DNA: TGTGCCAGTAGCCCCTGGTCCGGGCCAAGCTCCTACGAGCAGTACTTC
CDR3: CASSPWSGPSSYEQYF

J: TRBJ2-3
size: -
D: -
V: TRBV7-6
DNA: TGTGCCAGCAGCTTAAGAACAGATACGCAGTATTTT
CDR3: CASSLRTDTQYF

J: TRBJ1-2
size: once
D: TRBD1
V: TRBV5-4
DNA: TGTGCCAGCAGCGACCCGACAGGGTTTGCGTATGGCTACACCTTC
CDR3: CASSDPTGFAYGYTF

J: TRBJ2-7
size: once
D: TRBD1
V: TRBV28
DNA: TGTGCCAGCAGACCCCCGAGACAGGGATCCTACGAGCAGTACTTC
CDR3: CASRPPRQGSYEQYF

J: TRBJ1-2
size: -
D: -
V: TRBV7-3
DNA: TGTGCCAGCAGCTCCGGGGGACGCGGCGGCTACACCTTC
CDR3: CASSSGGRGGYTF

J: TRBJ1-1
size: few
D: TRBD1
V: TRBV5-1
DNA: TGCGCCAGCAGCGCGCAGGGGGCGGAAACTGAAGCTTTCTTT
CDR3: CASSAQGAETEAFF

J: TRBJ1-4
size: once
D: TRBD1
V: TRBV6-5
DNA: TGTGCCAGCAGTTTCCGGGACAGGGGGGCTGAAAAACTGTTTTTT
CDR3: CASSFRDRGAEKLFF

J: TRBJ2-2
size: -
D: TRBD2
V: TRBV11-3
DNA: TGTGCCAGCAGCGCCAGCGGGGGGGACACCGGGGAGCTGTTTTTT
CDR3: CASSASGGDTGELFF

J: TRBJ2-3
size: -
D: TRBD2
V: TRBV5-1
DNA: TGCGCCAGCAGCCCCGGGGCGAGCGGGGGACGATTCTCAGATACGCAGTATTTT
CDR3: CASSPGASGGRFSDTQYF

J: TRBJ2-5
size: -
D: TRBD2
V: TRBV19
DNA: TGTGCCAGTAGTATTGGCGGGGGCCAAGAGACCCAGTACTTC
CDR3: CASSIGGGQETQYF

J: TRBJ2-3
size: -
D: -
V: TRBV6-5
DNA: TGTGCCAGCAGTTACACGGAGTACACAGATACGCAGTATTTT
CDR3: CASSYTEYTDTQYF

J: TRBJ1-1
size: -
D: -
V: TRBV11-2
DNA: TGTGCCAGCAGCTTAGTCGTGGACACTGAAGCTTTCTTT
CDR3: CASSLVVDTEAFF

J: TRBJ1-1
size: -
D: TRBD1
V: TRBV2
DNA: TGTGCCAGCAGCTGGGACAGGGGGCGCGAAAATGAAGCTTTCTTT
CDR3: CASSWDRGRENEAFF

J: TRBJ1-4
size: -
D: -
V: TRBV28
DNA: TGTGCCAGCAGTTTGGGGGATTTGGAGGATGAAAAACTGTTTTTT
CDR3: CASSLGDLEDEKLFF

J: TRBJ1-6
size: -
D: -
V: TRBV11-2
DNA: TGTGCCAGCAGCTTCTTACATGCACCCCTCCACTTT
CDR3: CASSFLHAPLHF

J: TRBJ1-6
size: -
D: -
V: TRBV19
DNA: TGTGCCAGTTCCGGGACACGGGATTCACCCCTCCACTTT
CDR3: CASSGTRDSPLHF

J: TRBJ2-1
size: -
D: -
V: TRBV5-1
DNA: TGCGCCAGCAGCTTGAACGGTAATGAGCAGTTCTTC
CDR3: CASSLNGNEQFF

J: TRBJ1-2
size: few
D: -
V: TRBV12-5
DNA: TGTGCTAGTGCCCCCCGATTGGAGGAAAATGGCTACACCTTC
CDR3: CASAPRLEENGYTF

J: TRBJ1-1
size: -
D: TRBD1
V: TRBV4-2
DNA: TGTGCCAGCAGCACTCGACAGGGAAGGGACCCTGAAGCTTTCTTT
CDR3: CASSTRQGRDPEAFF

J: TRBJ1-4
size: -
D: -
V: TRBV12-5
DNA: TGTGCTAGTGGCCTGGGACACTCTAATGAAAAACTGTTTTTT
CDR3: CASGLGHSNEKLFF

J: TRBJ2-3
size: -
D: -
V: TRBV7-2
DNA: TGTGCCAGCAGCCCGAAGGGGCAGGTGGGGGATACGCAGTATTTT
CDR3: CASSPKGQVGDTQYF

J: TRBJ1-6
size: -
D: -
V: TRBV14
DNA: TGTGCCAGCAGTATGGGGGCTAGTTGGACTACGGCTAATTCACCCCTCCACTTT
CDR3: CASSMGASWTTANSPLHF

J: TRBJ1-2
size: -
D: -
V: TRBV28
DNA: TGTGCCAGCAGGCGGCATCCCGGGTCTCCCTATGGCTACACCTTC
CDR3: CASRRHPGSPYGYTF

J: TRBJ1-1
size: -
D: -
V: TRBV7-9
DNA: TGTGCCAGCAGCCCCGCTTTGCACACTGAAGCTTTCTTT
CDR3: CASSPALHTEAFF

J: TRBJ2-3
size: -
D: -
V: TRBV5-1
DNA: TGCGCCAGCAGCTTGGACAGGGCCAGCACAGATACGCAGTATTTT
CDR3: CASSLDRASTDTQYF

J: TRBJ2-2
size: -
D: -
V: TRBV7-3
DNA: TGTGCCAGCAGCTCGAACACCGGGGAGCTGTTTTTT
CDR3: CASSSNTGELFF

J: TRBJ1-2
size: -
D: -
V: TRBV30
DNA: TGTGCCTGGAGTTTGGGTAACTATGGCTACACCTTC
CDR3: CAWSLGNYGYTF

J: TRBJ1-1
size: -
D: TRBD1
V: TRBV25-1
DNA: TGTGCCAGCAGCCTGACAGGGGACACTGAAGCTTTCTTT
CDR3: CASSLTGDTEAFF

J: TRBJ1-1
size: -
D: -
V: TRBV21-1
DNA: TGTGCCAGCAGCAAAGCCCTGGACGGGGGTAAGGGTTTGAACACTGAAGCTTTCTTT
CDR3: CASSKALDGGKGLNTEAFF

J: TRBJ1-1
size: -
D: TRBD1
V: TRBV29-1
DNA: TGCAGCGGCGGACAGGGGAGTGACACTGAAGCTTTCTTT
CDR3: CSGGQGSDTEAFF

J: TRBJ1-2
size: -
D: TRBD1
V: TRBV5-1
DNA: TGCGCCAGCACCCCCTCAGGGGGGGGCTATGGCTACACCTTC
CDR3: CASTPSGGGYGYTF

J: TRBJ2-3
size: -
D: -
V: TRBV9
DNA: TGTGCCAGCAGCGTAGAGCTGGGGGCGAGAGATACGCAGTATTTT
CDR3: CASSVELGARDTQYF

J: TRBJ1-2
size: once
D: -
V: TRBV5-5
DNA: TGTGCCAGCAGACTGAGACTGGAGGGGTATGGCTACACCTTC
CDR3: CASRLRLEGYGYTF

J: TRBJ2-1
size: -
D: -
V: TRBV11-3
DNA: TGTGCCAGCAGCTTAGGGGGGGGGCTCCACAATGAGCAGTTCTTC
CDR3: CASSLGGGLHNEQFF